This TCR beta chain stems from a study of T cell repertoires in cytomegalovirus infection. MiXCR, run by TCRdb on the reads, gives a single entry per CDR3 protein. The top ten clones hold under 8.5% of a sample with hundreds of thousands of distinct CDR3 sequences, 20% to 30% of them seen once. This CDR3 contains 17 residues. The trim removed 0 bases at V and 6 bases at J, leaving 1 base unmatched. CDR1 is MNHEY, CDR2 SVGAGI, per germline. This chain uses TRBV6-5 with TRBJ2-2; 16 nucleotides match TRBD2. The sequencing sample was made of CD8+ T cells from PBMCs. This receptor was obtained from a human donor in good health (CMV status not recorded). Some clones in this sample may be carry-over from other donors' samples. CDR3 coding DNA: TGTGCCAGCAGTTACTCCGGGACTAGCGGGGGGGCCGGGGAGCTGTTTTTT. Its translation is CASSYSGTSGGAGELFF.